The T cell receptor beta chain described here comes from a study of OX40 agonist ivuxolimab in advanced cancers. Broader study findings: Expanded peripheral T cell antigen specificity was not determined.

Concerning this clone itself: Its antigen is as yet unknown.

Looked up from germline, CDR1 is SGHTS and CDR2 is YDEGEE. The V end lost 2 bases, the J end lost 0 bases, and 12 bases lay between the germline ends. CDR3 length equals 16 residues. Generated by immunoSEQ multiplex PCR, the TCRdb table keeps only in-frame clones and is missing some. The table lists tens of thousands of clones, around 90% of them singletons. The sequence came from an adult with an advanced solid tumor such as melanoma, head and neck, liver or kidney cancer. This chain uses TRBV5-8 with TRBJ1-5, with a tentative D call TRBD1 (6 bases). This specimen was CD4+ or CD8+ T cells sorted from blood, taken in a trial of the OX40 agonist ivuxolimab. The CDR3 spells CASSFRQANSNQPQHF. Written as DNA, the CDR3 is TGTGCCAGCAGCTTTCGACAGGCCAATAGCAATCAGCCCCAGCATTTT. Supplemented by reference TRBV5-8 and TRBJ1-5, the full variable domain reads EAGVTQSPTHLIKTRGQQATLRCSPISGHTSVYWYQQALGLGLQFLLWYDEGEERNRGNFPPRFSGRQFPNYSSELNVNALELEDSALYLCASSFRQANSNQPQHFGDGTRLSIL.